This TCR beta chain stems from a study of T cells after yellow fever vaccination. Comment on this clonotype: What it binds is not known.

Study-wide findings and caveats: Boosting was followed by the reappearance of most primary-vaccination clones (around 95% CD4, about 90% CD8). Overall, a small share of clonotypes was seen in both CD4 and CD8 compartments. Abundant clonotypes from the bulk population could contaminate FACS-sorted repertoires.

TCRdb re-derived calls from the 5' RACE reads in MiXCR, one entry per CDR3 protein. There are some 670,000 distinct CDR3 sequences in the sample; approximately 13% occur only once, and 15% lies in the top ten. Germline values: CDR1 SGHTA, CDR2 FQGNSA. The CDR3 has 17 amino acids. The V gene end was trimmed by 5 bases and the J gene end by 9 bases; junction bases not matched to a gene: 15. The sequence was obtained from a man aged 30 to 39 who received the YFV17D yellow fever vaccine. Sequenced here: PBMCs, sampled on the day of the yellow fever booster vaccination. V and J are TRBV7-2 and TRBJ2-1; 11 bases agree with TRBD2. The DNA of the CDR3 is TGTGCCAGCAGCGAGGGATTAGCGGGAGGGCCCAGGGGTGAGCAGTTCTTC. Its protein is CASSEGLAGGPRGEQFF.